Below are 3 T cell receptor beta chains sequenced from a single sample in a study of blood T cell repertoires in COVID-19. Sequencing was performed with immunoSEQ multiplex PCR; in TCRdb, only in-frame clones are kept and a portion is missing. The sample contains 200,000 to 300,000 clones, roughly 88% of which appear only once. Sequenced sample: peripheral blood. The source of these receptors is a man at least 80 years old with acute or convalescent COVID-19.

The V and J genes are TRBV5-8 and TRBJ2-3; 7 nucleotides agree with TRBD2. The CDR3 consists of 16 residues. Per the germline V gene, CDR1 is SGHTS and CDR2 is YDEGEE. V lost 0 bases and J lost 6; bases outside the gene matches: 10. The CDR3: CASSLGRLAEGDTQYF. The CDR3 DNA follows: TGTGCCAGCAGCTTGGGCCGGCTAGCGGAGGGGGATACGCAGTATTTT.

The chain carries TRBV12-3 or TRBV12-4 and TRBJ2-1, with D unresolved. V was pared by 3 bases and J by 11 bases, with 11 bases between. This CDR3 comprises 12 residues. CDR3 nucleotide sequence: TGTGCCAGCAGTTTCGGAGAAAGGAAGCAGTTCTTC. Encoded protein: CASSFGERKQFF.

This rearrangement joins TRBV28 to TRBJ1-5, with D possibly being TRBD1 (5 bases). The CDR3 sequence is 15 residues long. CDR1 and CDR2 from the germline V gene are MDHEN and SYDVKM. V was shortened by 7 bases and J by 2 bases, with 15 bases between the two germline ends. The CDR3 here is CASTPGGIGNQPQHF. CDR3 sequence (DNA): TGTGCCAGCACCCCGGGGGGGATAGGCAATCAGCCCCAGCATTTT.